What follows are 8 T cell receptor beta chains derived from one specimen sequenced in a study of cytomegalovirus exposure and HLA in healthy donors. The study ran its PCR with 60 Vbeta and 13 Jbeta primers. Data came from immunoSEQ multiplex PCR; TCRdb stores just in-frame clones and leaves some out. The sample has 200,000 to 250,000 clones; approximately 88% are singletons. The sequenced sample consisted of PBMCs. Receptor source: a boy aged 2 to 10 in good health and CMV-seronegative.

This clone turned up a few times. The V gene is TRBV5-8, the J gene TRBJ1-1; D gene uncertain. The CDR3 sequence is 12 residues long. Per the germline V gene, CDR1 is SGHTS and CDR2 is YDEGEE. V lost 5 bases to trimming and J lost 3 bases, with 8 bases between them. Here the CDR3 reads CASSLRDTEAFF. CDR3 bases: TGTGCCAGCAGTCTCCGGGACACTGAAGCTTTCTTT.

The rearrangement joins TRBV29-1 to TRBJ2-7, with a tentative D call TRBD1 (6 bases). The ends were cut back, 4 bases at V and 0 bases at J, with 7 bases in the middle. The germline CDR1 and CDR2 sequences are SQVTM and ANQGSEA. This CDR3 contains 12 residues. In DNA, the CDR3 is TGCAGCGTTGCACAGGGCTCCTACGAGCAGTACTTC. Its protein product is CSVAQGSYEQYF.

Only one count was recorded for this clone. The chain links TRBV27 to TRBJ1-3; no reliable D call. The germline CDR1 and CDR2 sequences are MNHEY and SMNVEV (reference sequence). The CDR3 is made up of 13 amino acids. V lost 4 bases and J 0 bases, leaving 4 bases between the germline ends. CDR3 DNA: TGTGCCAGCAGTTCGAGCTCTGGAAACACCATATATTTT. Amino acids: CASSSSSGNTIYF.

The chain carries TRBV29-1 and TRBJ2-1; unclear D gene. Between the trimmed V and J ends, which lost 4 bases and 8 bases, there was a span of 15 bases. The CDR3 consists of 13 residues. The germline gives CDR1 SQVTM, CDR2 ANQGSEA. The CDR3 here is CSVVNPDNDEQFF. The CDR3 DNA reads TGCAGCGTTGTGAATCCTGACAACGATGAGCAGTTCTTC.

The chain links TRBV5-4 to TRBJ2-3, with 8 positions matching TRBD1. The CDR3 is 16 residues long. The junction had 4 bases not matched to a gene; V was cut back by 0 bases and J by 1 base. Per germline, CDR1 SGHNT and CDR2 YYREEE (reference sequence). CDR3 sequence (DNA): TGTGCCAGCAGCTTGGTAGGACAGGGAGGCACAGATACGCAGTATTTT. It codes for CASSLVGQGGTDTQYF.

The V call is TRBV13, the J call TRBJ2-7, with a tentative D call TRBD1 (5 bases). V shed 5 bases and J shed 7 bases, with 18 bases lying between them. This CDR3 is 14 amino acids long. Germline values: CDR1 PRHDT, CDR2 FYEKMQ (reference sequence). The CDR3, as DNA: TGTGCCAGCAGCCTCCGACAGTTACTCTTGGAGCAGTACTTC. This codes for CASSLRQLLLEQYF.

This clone was observed once. The rearrangement links TRBV14 to TRBJ1-1; D is unresolved. The ends were cut back, 1 base at V and 6 bases at J, with 9 bases in the middle. Per germline, CDR1 SGHDN and CDR2 FVKESK. This CDR3 has 13 amino acids. CDR3 residues: CASSQVGSAEAFF. In nucleotides, the CDR3 is TGTGCCAGCAGCCAAGTGGGCTCCGCTGAAGCTTTCTTT.

V gene TRBV6-1 combines with J gene TRBJ2-7; 8 nucleotides align to TRBD1. After removal of 5 bases from V and 6 bases from J, the junction contained 9 bases not matched to a gene. Germline CDR1 MNHNS, CDR2 SASEGT. CDR3 size: 14 residues. The CDR3 bases are TGTGCCAGCAGTTCCACAGGGGGGTATTCCGAGCAGTACTTC. Its translation: CASSSTGGYSEQYF.